These T cell receptor beta chains were read from a single sample in a study of neurological immune-mediated disorders. TCRdb ran MiXCR on the 5' RACE reads and lists one entry per CDR3 protein. The repertoire holds 50,000 to 65,000 distinct CDR3 sequences, more than 3% seen once, with 1.6% in the top ten. Sample: PBMCs. The source is a young man with multiple sclerosis. CDR3s leave out the opening cysteine and the closing phenylalanine or tryptophan. D genes are given only for firm matches.

>.|TRBV6-5|TRBJ2-2
ASRPRPATGELF
>.|TRBV20-1|TRBJ2-2
SASRGRTNTGELF
>.|TRBV6-5|TRBJ1-1
ASSYSGATDTEAF
>.|TRBV5-1|TRBJ2-7
ASSSRASYEQY
>.|TRBV21-1|TRBJ2-5
ASSKAGVAGETQY
>.|TRBV15|TRBJ2-3
ATSRRPRETDTQY
>.|TRBV5-1|TRBJ1-5
ASSLGLHQPQH
>.|TRBV3-1|TRBJ2-3
ASSHPPGPSQY
>TRBD2|TRBV9|TRBJ2-3
ASSVALSSGGALSTDTQY
>TRBD2|TRBV6-5|TRBJ2-4
ASSSTSGGNIQY
>TRBD1|TRBV5-1|TRBJ2-3
ASRTDRVKDTQY
>.|TRBV7-3|TRBJ2-5
ASSPLGSQETQY
>.|TRBV5-1|TRBJ2-1
ASSLTLASSSYNEQF
>TRBD1|TRBV20-1|TRBJ2-3
SAPNPGTGFTDTQY
>TRBD2|TRBV27|TRBJ2-7
ASSSRLQRGNYEQY
>TRBD1|TRBV9|TRBJ1-3
ASSESAQGALSGNTIY
>.|TRBV5-1|TRBJ2-3
ASRPILATDTQY
>.|TRBV7-2|TRBJ2-3
ASSFRTSTDTQY
>.|TRBV10-2|TRBJ2-7
ASTPFRGEGDEQY
>TRBD1|TRBV5-8|TRBJ1-5
ASSLGGGGRNQPQH
>TRBD1|TRBV6-6|TRBJ2-3
ASTRRGQSTDTQY
>.|TRBV7-8|TRBJ1-5
ASSLVGGTREPQH
>.|TRBV27|TRBJ2-1
ASSLSVLSSRGYNEQF
>.|TRBV10-2|TRBJ2-3
AAPRGREGADTQY
>.|TRBV7-2|TRBJ2-7
ASSLGGAAYEQY
>.|TRBV5-6|TRBJ2-1
ASSFSGRGAYNEQF
>TRBD1|TRBV25-1|TRBJ1-1
ASSDQGGFNTEAF
>.|TRBV5-1|TRBJ2-2
ASSFSGHPNTGELF